A selection of T cell receptor beta chains follows, all from one sample in a study of T cells in Graves' hyperthyroidism and ophthalmopathy. TCRdb re-analysed the multiplex PCR reads in MiXCR, keeping a single row per CDR3 protein. The data show 500,000 to 650,000 distinct CDR3 sequences, 15% to 20% seen once. The sample comprised blood. All receptors come from a man between 35 and 55 years old with Graves' ophthalmopathy. Each CDR3 is given with its conserved first and last residue. The order of the fields is clone size, J gene, V gene, D gene, CDR3 protein, CDR3 DNA. D genes are given only for firm matches. Clone size appears in some rows only: once, few, many, or a class for an expanded clone.

clone_size: many; j_call: TRBJ2-1; v_call: TRBV18; d_call: NA; cdr3_aa: CASSRNEAEQFF; cdr3_nt: TGTGCCAGCTCACGAAACGAAGCTGAGCAGTTCTTC
clone_size: NA; j_call: TRBJ2-7; v_call: TRBV7-2; d_call: TRBD1; cdr3_aa: CASSFGQESEQYF; cdr3_nt: TGTGCCAGCAGCTTCGGACAGGAAAGCGAGCAGTACTTC
clone_size: NA; j_call: TRBJ2-7; v_call: TRBV14; d_call: NA; cdr3_aa: CASSQAPQEQYF; cdr3_nt: TGTGCCAGCAGCCAAGCCCCTCAGGAGCAGTACTTC
clone_size: NA; j_call: TRBJ2-7; v_call: TRBV25-1; d_call: NA; cdr3_aa: CASMSGVGEQYF; cdr3_nt: TGTGCCAGCATGTCGGGAGTAGGTGAGCAGTACTTC
clone_size: NA; j_call: TRBJ2-7; v_call: TRBV5-5; d_call: NA; cdr3_aa: CASSLGGLGLSVLYEQYF; cdr3_nt: TGTGCCAGCAGCTTGGGAGGACTGGGACTCTCCGTCCTTTACGAGCAGTACTTC
clone_size: NA; j_call: TRBJ1-1; v_call: TRBV5-1; d_call: NA; cdr3_aa: CASSQEGLTEAFF; cdr3_nt: TGCGCCAGCAGTCAGGAGGGACTGACTGAAGCTTTCTTT
clone_size: many; j_call: TRBJ1-2; v_call: TRBV27; d_call: NA; cdr3_aa: CASRSGTANYGYTF; cdr3_nt: TGTGCCAGCAGGTCCGGGACGGCTAACTATGGCTACACCTTC
clone_size: many; j_call: TRBJ2-1; v_call: TRBV5-4; d_call: NA; cdr3_aa: CASSNPGTGNEQFF; cdr3_nt: TGTGCCAGCAGCAATCCCGGGACTGGGAATGAGCAGTTCTTC
clone_size: NA; j_call: TRBJ2-2; v_call: TRBV6-5; d_call: NA; cdr3_aa: CAGSTSAVSRETGELFF; cdr3_nt: TGTGCCGGCAGTACTTCAGCGGTTTCAAGGGAGACCGGGGAGCTGTTTTTT
clone_size: NA; j_call: TRBJ2-7; v_call: TRBV15; d_call: NA; cdr3_aa: CATSRDPLDEQYF; cdr3_nt: TGTGCCACCAGCAGAGATCCCCTTGACGAGCAGTACTTC
clone_size: many; j_call: TRBJ1-1; v_call: TRBV2; d_call: NA; cdr3_aa: CASSWTYEAFF; cdr3_nt: TGTGCCAGCAGTTGGACTTATGAAGCTTTCTTT
clone_size: NA; j_call: TRBJ2-7; v_call: TRBV7-9; d_call: NA; cdr3_aa: CASSSPRALDEQYF; cdr3_nt: TGTGCCAGCAGCTCCCCCAGGGCCCTGGATGAGCAGTACTTC